Listed here are 13 T cell receptor beta chains from one sample, sequenced in a study of blood T cell repertoires in COVID-19. Libraries were prepared by immunoSEQ multiplex PCR; TCRdb keeps only in-frame clonotypes and omits some of them. This sample has about 190,000 clones; less than 85% occur once, and the top ten carry approximately 15%. Material: peripheral blood. The source of these receptors is a man aged 45-60 years who had recovered from COVID-19.

The chain links TRBV6-6 to TRBJ2-5; D not resolved. CDR3 size: 15 residues. Germline assignment: CDR1 MNHNY and CDR2 SVGAGI (reference sequence). V was clipped by 1 base and J by 5 bases, with 14 bases between them. The CDR3 bases are TGTGCCAGCAGTTACTGGCCTAGTACCGCGGAGACCCAGTACTTC. Its protein is CASSYWPSTAETQYF.

The chain carries TRBV14 and TRBJ2-1, with D hard to call. This CDR3 spans 16 amino acids. The germline gives CDR1 SGHDN, CDR2 FVKESK. The V and J ends lost 4 bases and 4 bases respectively, with 17 bases between them. CDR3 nucleotides: TGTGCCAGCAGCCTTTACAACGGCCAACAGTACAATGAGCAGTTCTTC. It encodes CASSLYNGQQYNEQFF.

This clone is judged medium-sized. This chain links TRBV7-3 with TRBJ2-6; tentatively, D is TRBD2 (5 bases). CDR3 length: 15 amino acids. CDR1 is SGHTA and CDR2 is FQGTGA in the germline V gene. Trimming removed 3 bases at V and 2 bases at J, with 8 bases between. The CDR3 protein is CASSFGGAGANVLTF. The CDR3 DNA reads TGTGCCAGCAGCTTCGGAGGTGCTGGGGCCAACGTCCTGACTTTC.

This clone was seen many times. The rearrangement links TRBV27 to TRBJ2-7; 7 positions agree with TRBD2. This CDR3 has 13 residues. With V trimmed by 3 bases and J by 4 bases, 3 bases remained unmatched. Looked up from germline, CDR1 is MNHEY and CDR2 is SMNVEV (reference sequence). CDR3 amino acids: CASSFGRGYEQYF. The CDR3 region has the DNA TGTGCCAGCAGTTTTGGGCGGGGGTACGAGCAGTACTTC.

This clone was found once. The gene calls are TRBV5-1 and TRBJ1-3; D gene uncertain. From germline, CDR1 is SGHRS and CDR2 YFSETQ. V was clipped by 0 bases and J by 2 bases, with 6 bases between them. CDR3 size: 14 residues. DNA for the CDR3: TGCGCCAGCAGCTTGGGAGGGACTGGAAACACCATATATTTT. Residues: CASSLGGTGNTIYF. Combining the CDR3 with reference TRBV5-1 and TRBJ1-3 gives the whole variable domain KAGVTQTPRYLIKTRGQQVTLSCSPISGHRSVSWYQQTPGQGLQFLFEYFSETQRNKGNFPGRFSGRQFSNSRSEMNVSTLELGDSALYLCASSLGGTGNTIYFGEGSWLTVV.

V is TRBV18 and J is TRBJ2-3; TRBD2 matches 16 bases. V shed 4 bases, J shed 0 bases, and the junction held 13 bases outside the gene matches. This CDR3 region has 21 residues. Germline V gives CDR1 KGHSH, CDR2 LQKENI. The CDR3: CASSRDRSSGLAGGSTDTQYF. CDR3 DNA: TGTGCCAGCTCACGGGACAGGAGTTCGGGACTAGCGGGAGGGAGCACAGATACGCAGTATTTT. The variable domain in full, with the rest retrieved from reference TRBV18 and TRBJ2-3, is NAGVMQNPRHLVRRRGQEARLRCSPMKGHSHVYWYRQLPEEGLKFMVYLQKENIIDESGMPKERFSAEFPKEGPSILRIQQVVRGDSAAYFCASSRDRSSGLAGGSTDTQYFGPGTRLTVL.

V and J are TRBV7-3 and TRBJ2-2; TRBD2 is a possible D gene (5 bases). CDR1 is SGHTA, CDR2 FQGTGA, per germline. CDR3 size: 13 residues. Trimming pared 3 bases from V and 3 bases from J, leaving 5 bases between. Written as DNA, the CDR3 is TGTGCCAGCAGCTTCGGGGACACCGGGGAGCTGTTTTTT. This sequence encodes CASSFGDTGELFF. Full variable domain (remainder filled in from reference TRBV7-3 and TRBJ2-2): GAGVSQTPSNKVTEKGKYVELRCDPISGHTALYWYRQSLGQGPEFLIYFQGTGAADDSGLPNDRFFAVRPEGSVSTLKIQRTERGDSAVYLCASSFGDTGELFFGEGSRLTVL.

The chain links TRBV3-1 (or the pseudogene TRBV3-2) to TRBJ1-1; TRBD1 agrees at 10 bases. Trimming cost V 5 bases and J 1 base; bases outside gene matches: 10. The CDR3 contains 17 residues. The germline V gene has CDR1 LGHDT and CDR2 YNNKEL (reference sequence). CDR3 in amino acids: CASSTRTGGGPNTEAFF. CDR3 nucleotide sequence: TGTGCCAGCAGCACGCGGACAGGGGGAGGCCCGAACACTGAAGCTTTCTTT.

The chain combines TRBV28 with TRBJ2-7, with D unclear. This CDR3 is built from 15 residues. The germline CDR1 and CDR2 sequences are MDHEN and SYDVKM. V shed 7 bases and J shed 1 base, with 17 bases lying between them. The CDR3 region has the DNA TGTGCCAGCACCTTAACTACGGCTCTATCCTACGAGCAGTACTTC. It translates to CASTLTTALSYEQYF.

In DNA form, the CDR3 reads TGTGCCAGCAGGCTGACCGGGACAGGGGGGAACCAGTACTTC. Translating gives CASRLTGTGGNQYF. The rearrangement uses TRBV27 and TRBJ2-5, with TRBD1 matching over 11 bases. In germline, CDR1 is MNHEY, CDR2 SMNVEV (reference sequence). The CDR3 has 14 residues. V dropped 6 bases and J dropped 10; count of bases not matched to a gene: 10.

This clone was seen a few times. The chain has TRBV29-1 and TRBJ2-3; D may be TRBD2 (5 bases). CDR3 length: 12 amino acids. CDR1 and CDR2 from the germline V gene are SQVTM and ANQGSEA. The V and J ends lost 2 bases and 4 bases respectively, with 7 bases between them. CDR3: CSVERGPDTQYF. CDR3 nucleotide sequence: TGCAGCGTTGAACGGGGTCCAGATACGCAGTATTTT.

V gene TRBV10-1 combines with J gene TRBJ2-7; D is possibly TRBD2 (5 bases). This CDR3 region has 15 residues. Trimming stripped 6 bases from V and 4 bases from J, with 19 bases between. Germline assignment: CDR1 WNHNN and CDR2 SYGVQD (reference sequence). CDR3 nucleotide sequence: TGCGCCAGCAGAAGAATTGAAAGACTACCTTACGAGCAGTACTTC. Residues: CASRRIERLPYEQYF.

The chain links TRBV5-6 to TRBJ2-7, with 10 nucleotides matching TRBD1. Looked up from germline, CDR1 is SGHDT and CDR2 is YYEEEE. This CDR3 has 14 residues. Trimming cost V 0 bases and J 4 bases; bases outside gene matches: 1. CDR3 loop: CASSLGTGGYEQYF. CDR3 coding DNA: TGTGCCAGCAGCTTGGGGACAGGGGGGTACGAGCAGTACTTC.